This T cell receptor beta chain was sequenced during a study of cytotoxic CD8 clonotypes in ibrutinib-treated CLL. Study summary: The average sample held roughly 250,000 productive templates and tens of thousands of productive rearrangements.

The table came from immunoSEQ multiplex PCR; TCRdb's copy has only in-frame clones and leaves some out. The sample lists about 72,000 clones, about two thirds occurring once. CDR1 is SGHVS and CDR2 is FNYEAQ in the germline V gene. The CDR3 covers 15 residues. Losses at the gene ends were 1 base for V and 6 bases for J; bases not matched to a gene: 4. The receptor was isolated from a human donor with chronic lymphocytic leukemia. This sample comprised PBMCs, obtained after 12 months of ibrutinib treatment. The J gene is TRBJ2-1, the V gene TRBV7-6, with 9 bases matching TRBD1. The CDR3: CASSLGGQGRNEQFF. CDR3 bases: TGTGCCAGCAGCTTAGGGGGACAGGGTCGCAATGAGCAGTTCTTC.